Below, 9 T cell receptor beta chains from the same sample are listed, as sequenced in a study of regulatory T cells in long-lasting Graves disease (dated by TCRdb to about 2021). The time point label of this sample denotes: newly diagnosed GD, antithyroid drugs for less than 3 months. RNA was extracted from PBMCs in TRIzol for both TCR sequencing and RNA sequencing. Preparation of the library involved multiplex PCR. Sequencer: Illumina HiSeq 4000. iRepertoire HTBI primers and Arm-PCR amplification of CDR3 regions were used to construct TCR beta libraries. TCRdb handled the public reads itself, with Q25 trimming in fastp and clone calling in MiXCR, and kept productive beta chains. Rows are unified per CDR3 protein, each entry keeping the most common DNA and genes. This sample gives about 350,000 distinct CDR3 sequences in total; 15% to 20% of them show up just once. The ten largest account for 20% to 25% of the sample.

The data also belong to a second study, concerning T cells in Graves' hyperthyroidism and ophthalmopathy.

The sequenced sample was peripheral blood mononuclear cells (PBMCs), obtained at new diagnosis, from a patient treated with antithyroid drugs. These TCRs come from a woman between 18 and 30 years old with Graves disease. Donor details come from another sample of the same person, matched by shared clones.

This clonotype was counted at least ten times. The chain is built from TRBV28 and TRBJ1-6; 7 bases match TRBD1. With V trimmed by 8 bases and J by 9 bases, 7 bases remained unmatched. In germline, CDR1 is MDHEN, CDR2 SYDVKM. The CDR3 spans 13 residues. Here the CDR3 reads CASYGQGGSPLHF. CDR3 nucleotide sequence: TGTGCCAGCTACGGGCAGGGGGGTTCACCCCTCCACTTT. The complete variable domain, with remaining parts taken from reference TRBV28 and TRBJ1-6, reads DVKVTQSSRYLVKRTGEKVFLECVQDMDHENMFWYRQDPGLGLRLIYFSYDVKMKEKGDIPEGYSVSREKKERFSLILESASTNQTSMYLCASYGQGGSPLHFGNGTRLTVT.

The CDR3 spells CASSQDGPSNQPQHF. The CDR3 region has the DNA TGTGCCAGCAGCCAGGATGGACCTAGCAATCAGCCCCAGCATTTT. The chain couples TRBV4-2 to TRBJ1-5; D ambiguous. The V end was cut by 3 bases, the J end by 0 bases, with 9 bases between. The CDR3 length is 15 residues. CDR1 LGHNA and CDR2 YNFKEQ come from the germline V gene.

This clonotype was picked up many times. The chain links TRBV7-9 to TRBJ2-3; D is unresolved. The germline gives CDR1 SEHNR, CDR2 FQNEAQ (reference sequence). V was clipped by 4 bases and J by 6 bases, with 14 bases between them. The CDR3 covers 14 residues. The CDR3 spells CASSSPRLGDTQYF. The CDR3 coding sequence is TGTGCCAGCAGCTCCCCCCGGCTGGGTGATACGCAGTATTTT. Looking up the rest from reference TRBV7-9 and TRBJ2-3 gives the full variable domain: DTGVSQNPRHKITKRGQNVTFRCDPISEHNRLYWYRQTLGQGPEFLTYFQNEAQLEKSRLLSDRFSAERPKGSFSTLEIQRTEQGDSAMYLCASSSPRLGDTQYFGPGTRLTVL.

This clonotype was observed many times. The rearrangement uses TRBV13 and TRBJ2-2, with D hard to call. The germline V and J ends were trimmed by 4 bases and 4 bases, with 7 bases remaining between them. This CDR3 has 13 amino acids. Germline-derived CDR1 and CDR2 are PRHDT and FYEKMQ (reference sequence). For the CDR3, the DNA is TGTGCCAGCAGCTCGGCGATCACCGGGGAGCTGTTTTTT. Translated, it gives CASSSAITGELFF.

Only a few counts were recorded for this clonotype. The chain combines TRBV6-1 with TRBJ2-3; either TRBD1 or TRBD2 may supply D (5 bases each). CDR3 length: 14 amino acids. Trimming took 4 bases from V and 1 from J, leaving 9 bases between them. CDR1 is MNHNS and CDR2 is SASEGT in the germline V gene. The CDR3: CASSAGDGTDTQYF. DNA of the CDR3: TGTGCCAGCAGTGCCGGGGACGGCACAGATACGCAGTATTTT.

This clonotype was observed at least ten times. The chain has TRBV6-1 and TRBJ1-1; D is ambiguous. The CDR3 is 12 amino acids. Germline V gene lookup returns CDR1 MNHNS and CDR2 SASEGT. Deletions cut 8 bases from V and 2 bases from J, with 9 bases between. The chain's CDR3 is CASEEDNTEAFF. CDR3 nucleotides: TGTGCCAGCGAAGAAGATAACACTGAAGCTTTCTTT.

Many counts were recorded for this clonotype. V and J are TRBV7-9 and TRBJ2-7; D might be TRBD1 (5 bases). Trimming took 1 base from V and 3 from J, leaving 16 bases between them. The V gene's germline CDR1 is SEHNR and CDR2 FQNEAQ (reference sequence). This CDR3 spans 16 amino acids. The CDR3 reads CASSLGTRRSIYEQYF. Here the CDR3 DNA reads TGTGCCAGCAGCTTAGGGACACGCCGAAGCATCTACGAGCAGTACTTC.

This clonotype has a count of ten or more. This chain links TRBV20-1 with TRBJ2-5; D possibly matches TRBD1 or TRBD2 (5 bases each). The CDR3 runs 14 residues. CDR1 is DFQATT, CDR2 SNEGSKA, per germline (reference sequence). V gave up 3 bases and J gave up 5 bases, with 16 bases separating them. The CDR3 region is CSASRSVGAETQYF. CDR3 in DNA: TGCAGTGCTAGTAGGTCGGTCGGGGCGGAGACCCAGTACTTC.

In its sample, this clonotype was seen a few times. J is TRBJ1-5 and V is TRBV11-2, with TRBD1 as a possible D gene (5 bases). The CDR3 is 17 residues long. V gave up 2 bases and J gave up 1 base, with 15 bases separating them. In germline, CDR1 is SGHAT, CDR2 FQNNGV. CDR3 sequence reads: CASSLNQGGLSNQPQHF. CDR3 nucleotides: TGTGCCAGCAGCTTAAACCAGGGAGGGTTGAGCAATCAGCCCCAGCATTTT. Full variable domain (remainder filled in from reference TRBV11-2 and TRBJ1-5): EAGVAQSPRYKIIEKRQSVAFWCNPISGHATLYWYQQILGQGPKLLIQFQNNGVVDDSQLPKDRFSAERLKGVDSTLKIQPAKLEDSAVYLCASSLNQGGLSNQPQHFGDGTRLSIL.